This TCR beta chain emerged from a study of T cells in women clearing cervical HPV infection (dated by TCRdb to the late 2010s). For the study in its entirety: Cases were approximately 25 women with histologically confirmed HPV16-related CIN3 or worse, including a couple of invasive cancers. Controls were approximately 25 women whose single incident HPV16 infection cleared within 12 months without precancer or cancer developing. Blood from cases was collected at the visit at which the lesion was first identified, whereas blood from controls was collected once infection was no longer detected. Among cases, blood sampling came a median of roughly 140 days after lesion detection, with an interquartile range of about 80 to 220 days. Since HLA typing was available for only a few women, HLA type could not be ruled out as a confounder. The exploratory proof-of-principle case-control study was nested within the Guanacaste HPV Natural History Study in Costa Rica and compared TCR repertoires across cervical HPV16 outcomes. Cases and controls were matched on age within five years and on year of sample collection. Cases had a median age of roughly 30 years compared with approximately 40 for controls, and baseline characteristics showed no significant differences between the groups. In the parent cohort, 10,049 women aged 18 or older were enrolled in Guanacaste, Costa Rica, during about 1993 to 1994 and were followed for over six years. Quality controls consisted of five blinded duplicates per group, for a total of approximately 60 samples made up of around 50 participants and about ten replicates.

TCR beta CDR3 regions were amplified by multiplex PCR using the immunoSEQ assay from an average of roughly 1,100 ng genomic DNA per sample. To correct primer bias, the assay used a complete synthetic TCR repertoire to set an amplification baseline. The amplicons were sequenced on the Illumina platform. Concerning the study's data processing: Sequences were error-corrected by clustering with frequency ratios and a modified nearest-neighbor algorithm and were then analyzed in the immunoSEQ Analyzer with IMGT gene definitions. At each rarefaction depth, TCR richness and evenness were averaged over 20 rarefaction repeats, and samples with fewer sequences than the depth were excluded. Wilcoxon rank sum tests with FDR correction were used to compare V, D and J gene relative abundances between the groups. In the blinded duplicates, the intraclass correlation was around 96% for TCR richness and averaged 76.4% across 66 gene segments. TCRdb took this table from immuneACCESS and kept in-frame rearrangements with V and J called. Such tables lack part of the clones; where checked against another copy, unresolved V genes explain under half of the gap, and the rest is unexplained. Clone size and V and J calls were adopted from that table, with D and trimming inferred from the DNA. The data table for this sample lists around 30,000 clones. The ten largest clones take up approximately 7.5% of the sample.

A word on this clone: What this receptor recognizes is not known. Read coverage stops 3 residues before the CDR3 terminus; the germline J gene supplies the remainder.

The germline V gene specifies MDHEN as CDR1 and SYDVKM as CDR2. A distance of 11 bases separates the germline ends of V and J, which lose 5 bases and 3 bases respectively. The CDR3 measures 13 amino acids from cysteine to phenylalanine. The DNA shown is the part of the CDR3 that was read: 30 bases, in frame from base 1. What the study reported, not specific to this receptor: Random forest classifiers combining richness and V gene abundances distinguished cases from controls with an estimated AUC of less than 0.9. Because of the cross-sectional design, the study could not determine whether the associations came before infection or resulted from infection, and neither effector/memory subsets nor HPV-specific T cells were isolated. Lower TRBV6-7 relative abundance was observed in cases than in controls (around 0.11% versus 0.15%; Bonferroni P = 0.0008). Because T-cell numbers per sample were unknown, differences in richness could reflect varying T-cell content rather than repertoire biology. Across sequencing depths, CIN3+ cases showed significantly higher TCR repertoire richness than controls, but evenness did not differ between the groups.

Every participant had a single incident cervical HPV16 infection, and women with prevalent HPV16 infections were excluded. Cervical HPV DNA was detected with MY09/MY11 PCR, and genotyping was done by dot-blot hybridization. Fifteen mL of heparinized blood were centrifuged, and the buffy coat was split into aliquots, frozen at -30 degrees C, and then kept at -80 degrees C. QIAGEN kits were used to extract genomic DNA from buffy coat specimens. Sequencing input: blood buffy coat. The source of this sequence is a woman between 18 and 70 years old with a cervical HPV16 infection that either progressed to CIN3+ or cleared (not recorded which). The sequence is built from TRBV28 and TRBJ2-7; there is no confident call for the D gene. The CDR3 protein: CASSLPQLYEQYF. CDR3 DNA, as far as it was read: TGTGCCAGCAGTCTCCCTCAACTCTACGAG. Outside the CDR3, residues come from the reference TRBV28 and TRBJ2-7 proteins, so the full variable domain is: DVKVTQSSRYLVKRTGEKVFLECVQDMDHENMFWYRQDPGLGLRLIYFSYDVKMKEKGDIPEGYSVSREKKERFSLILESASTNQTSMYLCASSLPQLYEQYFGPGTRLTVT.